The rows below give T cell receptor beta chains drawn from one sample of a study of cytomegalovirus exposure and HLA in healthy donors. Produced via immunoSEQ multiplex PCR; TCRdb's table is partial and in-frame only. This sample has 80,000 to 95,000 clones; about 79% occur once, and the top ten carry 5.5% to 6%. Sequenced material: PBMCs. The receptors stem from a man aged 18 to 29 in good health and CMV-seropositive. The conserved cysteine and the conserved F or W are not part of the CDR3 here. Size tells how often a clone was seen (once, few, many) or the class of an expanded clone, and some rows leave it out.

cdr3_aa | cdr3_length | v_call | clone_size | j_call
ASSVYRETKAF | 11 | TRBV19 | NA | TRBJ1-1
ASSKRERATYEQY | 13 | TRBV21-1 | NA | TRBJ2-7
SVVGRQETQY | 10 | TRBV29-1 | NA | TRBJ2-5
ASSYSLAADTQY | 12 | TRBV6-5 | once | TRBJ2-3
ASSAMTSGAFGATDTQY | 17 | TRBV9 | NA | TRBJ2-3
SGGQNTEAF | 9 | TRBV29-1 | once | TRBJ1-1
ASSTGVGNEQF | 11 | TRBV11-3 | few | TRBJ2-1
ASSPRLAGGYEQY | 13 | TRBV7-6 | once | TRBJ2-7
ASSVAGGERGTEAF | 14 | TRBV9 | once | TRBJ1-1
ATSRPTSGPWGEQF | 14 | TRBV15 | few | TRBJ2-1
ASSSWKGSNQPQH | 13 | TRBV6-5 | NA | TRBJ1-5
ASSLGQGPSGYT | 12 | TRBV5-1 | NA | TRBJ1-2
ASSQEWRGRGYT | 12 | TRBV4-1 | NA | TRBJ1-2
ASSEYRRTQH | 10 | TRBV2 | NA | TRBJ1-5
ASSPPGQKPSNYGYT | 15 | TRBV7-8 | NA | TRBJ1-2
ASRETELNTEAF | 12 | TRBV28 | NA | TRBJ1-1
ASSPDGGHTQY | 11 | TRBV6-5 | NA | TRBJ2-3
SAGGNTEAF | 9 | TRBV20-1 | NA | TRBJ1-1
ASSWRGSRTDTQY | 13 | TRBV11-3 | NA | TRBJ2-3
ASSLGAQPQH | 10 | TRBV7-2 | NA | TRBJ1-5
ASRIAGQVNTEAF | 13 | TRBV7-8 | NA | TRBJ1-1
ASSPNTGGEAF | 11 | TRBV18 | NA | TRBJ1-1
ASSPNEGGEKLF | 12 | TRBV6-5 | few | TRBJ1-4
ASSRGPSHQRELF | 13 | TRBV7-9 | NA | TRBJ2-2
ASSSGRRESEQF | 12 | TRBV7-8 | NA | TRBJ2-1
ASSYSTPGGYT | 11 | TRBV6-5 | NA | TRBJ1-2
AISESGQPSNQPQH | 14 | TRBV10-3 | NA | TRBJ1-5
ASSLGLGDTRYSNQPQH | 17 | TRBV7-9 | NA | TRBJ1-5
ASSFPLATYNEQF | 13 | TRBV5-4 | NA | TRBJ2-1
ASSQGRGLTEAF | 12 | TRBV4-1 | NA | TRBJ1-1
ASRSTSEREQY | 11 | TRBV6-6 | NA | TRBJ2-7
ASSIGSGYSYEQY | 13 | TRBV19 | once | TRBJ2-7
ASSRDFLDTQY | 11 | TRBV6-5 | NA | TRBJ2-3
ASSLGGGRDEQF | 12 | TRBV11-2 | few | TRBJ2-1
ASSPTSGSFTQY | 12 | TRBV18 | NA | TRBJ2-3
ASSLDRGYNEQF | 12 | TRBV27 | NA | TRBJ2-1
ASSTTGGYGYT | 11 | TRBV13 | NA | TRBJ1-2
ASSLGQNPDTQY | 12 | TRBV5-1 | NA | TRBJ2-3
ASSKGQDEKLF | 11 | TRBV21-1 | NA | TRBJ1-4
ASSYDGTGDEKLF | 13 | TRBV6-5 | NA | TRBJ1-4
ASSARRGTNTEAF | 13 | TRBV9 | NA | TRBJ1-1
ASSHHWSSTDTQY | 13 | TRBV7-9 | NA | TRBJ2-3
ASSVLSAHYGYT | 12 | TRBV5-1 | NA | TRBJ1-2
ASSLRGGGRNTEAF | 14 | TRBV7-6 | NA | TRBJ1-1
ASSPRTGGAKNIQY | 14 | TRBV18 | NA | TRBJ2-4
ASSYPLRGAAKNIQY | 15 | TRBV5-1 | NA | TRBJ2-4
ASNIQGPLYYGYT | 13 | TRBV28 | few | TRBJ1-2
ASSLVDREGEQY | 12 | TRBV5-6 | NA | TRBJ2-7
ASSLGTSLHEQF | 12 | TRBV7-8 | few | TRBJ2-1
ASKEREEKLF | 10 | TRBV2 | NA | TRBJ1-4
ASSLYIAGELF | 11 | TRBV27 | NA | TRBJ2-2
ASMGLAGVGEQF | 12 | TRBV10-2 | NA | TRBJ2-1
ASSPSGGSSYNEQF | 14 | TRBV28 | NA | TRBJ2-1
ASSFSGTNGYT | 11 | TRBV28 | few | TRBJ1-2
ASSYIQGETEAF | 12 | TRBV5-1 | NA | TRBJ1-1
ASSPPGGSGTYEQY | 14 | TRBV5-4 | once | TRBJ2-7
ASSTSGRDNNEQF | 13 | TRBV6-5 | NA | TRBJ2-1
ASSLGSNEQF | 10 | TRBV5-6 | medium-sized | TRBJ2-1
ASSTQESYEQY | 11 | TRBV9 | NA | TRBJ2-7